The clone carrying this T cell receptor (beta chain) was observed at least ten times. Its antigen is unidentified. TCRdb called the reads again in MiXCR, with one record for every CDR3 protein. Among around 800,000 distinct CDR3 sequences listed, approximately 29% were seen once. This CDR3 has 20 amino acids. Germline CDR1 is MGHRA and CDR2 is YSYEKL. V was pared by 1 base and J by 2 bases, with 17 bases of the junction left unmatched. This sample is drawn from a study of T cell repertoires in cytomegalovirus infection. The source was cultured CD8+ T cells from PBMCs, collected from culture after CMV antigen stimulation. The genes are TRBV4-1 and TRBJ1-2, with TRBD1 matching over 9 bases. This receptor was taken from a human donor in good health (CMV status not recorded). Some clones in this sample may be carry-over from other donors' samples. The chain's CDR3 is CASSQVSLRQGEYWNYGYTF. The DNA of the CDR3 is TGCGCCAGCAGCCAAGTTTCCCTGAGACAGGGGGAATATTGGAACTATGGCTACACCTTC.